A single sample is the source of the 32 T cell receptor beta chains below, sequenced in a study of blood T cell repertoires in COVID-19. The data were produced by immunoSEQ multiplex PCR, yet TCRdb's version contains in-frame clones alone and is incomplete. The sample carries about 99,000 clones, about 91% recorded once. Material for sequencing was peripheral blood. All receptors come from a human donor in a cohort sampled during active COVID-19.

The rearrangement links TRBV7-9 to TRBJ2-3; 11 bases align to TRBD2. The CDR3 has 16 amino acids. The V gene end was trimmed by 5 bases and the J gene end by 0 bases; junction bases not matched to a gene: 4. CDR1 SEHNR and CDR2 FQNEAQ come from the germline V gene (reference sequence). CDR3 DNA: TGTGCCAGCAGCCGGAGGACTAGCGGGAGCACAGATACGCAGTATTTT. Translation: CASSRRTSGSTDTQYF.

The chain carries TRBV25-1 and TRBJ1-1; D gene unclear. Germline V gene sequence: CDR1 MGHDK, CDR2 SYGVNS. The length of the CDR3 is 14 residues. V lost 2 bases, J lost 5 bases, and 12 bases lay in between. The chain's CDR3 is CASSEGSTGTEAFF. CDR3 nucleotide sequence: TGTGCCAGCAGTGAAGGCTCCACGGGGACTGAAGCTTTCTTT.

V is TRBV21-1 and J is TRBJ1-5. TRBV21-1 is deemed a pseudogene. The length of the CDR3 is 17 residues. For the CDR3, the DNA is TGTGCCAGCAGCATCGGAGAACTTGCCAAGCCAAATCAGCCCCAGCATTTT. Its translation: CASSIGELAKPNQPQHF.

V and J are TRBV7-9 and TRBJ2-1; D not certain. Germline assignment: CDR1 SEHNR and CDR2 FQNEAQ (reference sequence). The CDR3 consists of 12 residues. Trimming took off 5 bases at V and 7 bases at J, with 9 bases between the two ends. CDR3 bases: TGTGCCAGCAGCCCGACACGGAATGAGCAGTTCTTC. It is translated as CASSPTRNEQFF. Drawing the rest from reference TRBV7-9 and TRBJ2-1, the complete variable domain is DTGVSQNPRHKITKRGQNVTFRCDPISEHNRLYWYRQTLGQGPEFLTYFQNEAQLEKSRLLSDRFSAERPKGSFSTLEIQRTEQGDSAMYLCASSPTRNEQFFGPGTRLTVL.

This chain links TRBV4-3 with TRBJ1-2; TRBD1 agrees at 7 bases. V lost 5 bases and J lost 8; bases outside the gene matches: 17. The germline gives CDR1 LGHNA, CDR2 YSLEER. The CDR3 contains 16 residues. The CDR3 DNA sequence: TGCGCCAGCAGCGCAGGGGGGTCGGCAGGGGTACGCGGCTACACCTTC. Translated, it gives CASSAGGSAGVRGYTF.

The chain combines TRBV10-2 with TRBJ1-1; D perhaps matches TRBD1 (6 bases). Trimming removed 5 bases from V and 0 bases from J, with 13 bases in between. The germline gives CDR1 WSHSY, CDR2 SAAADI. The CDR3 sequence is 15 residues long. CDR3 DNA: TGCGCCAGCAGTCCACCCGGGACATTGAACACTGAAGCTTTCTTT. Its protein is CASSPPGTLNTEAFF.

The gene calls are TRBV4-1 and TRBJ1-2; D call uncertain. The V end was cut by 0 bases, the J end by 3 bases, with 11 bases between. The CDR3 has 15 residues. CDR1 and CDR2 (germline): MGHRA, YSYEKL. The CDR3 sequence: CASSQDTRTDYGYTF. The CDR3 DNA sequence: TGCGCCAGCAGCCAAGACACTAGGACGGACTATGGCTACACCTTC.

The V call is TRBV11-2, the J call TRBJ1-1; 11 nucleotides line up with TRBD1. J was trimmed by 8 bases and V by 5 bases; bases with no gene match: 16. Germline CDR1 SGHAT, CDR2 FQNNGV. The CDR3 covers 17 residues. The CDR3 reads CASSLAGTGGSNEEAFF. Written as DNA, the CDR3 is TGTGCCAGCAGCCTGGCCGGGACAGGGGGTTCCAATGAGGAAGCTTTCTTT.

This chain uses TRBV7-3 with TRBJ2-1, with 14 bases identical to TRBD2. CDR1 and CDR2 (germline): SGHTA, FQGTGA. Losses at the gene ends were 5 bases for V and 0 bases for J; bases not matched to a gene: 9. The CDR3 consists of 19 residues. The CDR3 DNA reads TGTGCCAGCAGCGCCCGGGGGACTAGCGGGGGAGTCTCCTACAATGAGCAGTTCTTC. It encodes CASSARGTSGGVSYNEQFF.

The rearrangement joins TRBV25-1 to TRBJ2-7; no clear D gene. Between the trimmed V and J ends, which lost 6 bases and 2 bases, there was a span of 5 bases. The CDR3 has 11 amino acids. The germline gives CDR1 MGHDK, CDR2 SYGVNS. The CDR3: CASRLAYEQYF. The DNA for the CDR3 is TGTGCCAGCAGACTGGCCTACGAGCAGTACTTC.

This chain links TRBV13 with TRBJ2-3; 10 bases align to TRBD1. Germline V gives CDR1 PRHDT, CDR2 FYEKMQ (reference sequence). This CDR3 region has 16 residues. J gave up 1 base and V 5 bases, and 6 bases lay outside the gene matches. Here the CDR3 reads CASSPGGQGRTDTQYF. The DNA for the CDR3 is TGTGCCAGCAGCCCTGGGGGACAGGGGCGCACAGATACGCAGTATTTT.

This clone occurred a few times. This chain links TRBV20-1 with TRBJ1-5; the D is unclear. CDR3 size: 13 residues. Germline CDR1 DFQATT, CDR2 SNEGSKA (reference sequence). Trimming took 3 bases from V and 3 from J, leaving 9 bases between them. The CDR3: CSASRRVNQPQHF. CDR3 bases: TGCAGTGCTAGTCGGAGGGTCAATCAGCCCCAGCATTTT.

The chain is built from TRBV6-5 and TRBJ2-2; D ambiguous. This CDR3 contains 13 residues. Trimming left V 0 bases short and J 6 bases short, with 5 bases between. CDR1 and CDR2 from the germline V gene are MNHEY and SVGAGI. In nucleotides, the CDR3 is TGTGCCAGCAGTTACTCGGCGGCCGGGGAGCTGTTTTTT. Protein sequence: CASSYSAAGELFF.

The chain joins TRBV4-2 to TRBJ1-6, with D uncertain. Trimming removed 0 bases from V and 9 bases from J, with 18 bases in between. CDR3 length: 17 amino acids. The germline V gene encodes CDR1 LGHNA and CDR2 YNFKEQ. The CDR3 DNA follows: TGTGCCAGCAGCCAAGATGACGGAGTAAGCGGTGGTTCACCCCTCCACTTT. Translating gives CASSQDDGVSGGSPLHF.

J is TRBJ2-7 and V is TRBV24-1; D might be TRBD2 (5 bases). CDR1 and CDR2 from the germline V gene are KGHDR and SFDVKD. The ends were cut back, 4 bases at V and 5 bases at J, with 11 bases in the middle. The length of the CDR3 is 13 residues. The CDR3 protein is CATSDSRADEQYF. CDR3 sequence (DNA): TGTGCCACCAGTGACTCGCGGGCGGACGAGCAGTACTTC.

J is TRBJ1-3 and V is TRBV9; D is unresolved. Germline lookup yields CDR1 SGDLS and CDR2 YYNGEE. CDR3 length equals 15 residues. V was clipped by 4 bases and J by 3 bases, with 14 bases between them. CDR3 DNA: TGTGCCAGCAGCCCAGGACCCAGCGGTGGAAACACCATATATTTT. It translates to CASSPGPSGGNTIYF.

CDR3 coding DNA: TGTGCCAGCAGCAAATATCAGATGAACACTGAAGCTTTCTTT. Translated: CASSKYQMNTEAFF. V and J are TRBV21-1 and TRBJ1-1; the table names TRBD1, a call not compared with the DNA. TRBV21-1 is a pseudogene locus. The CDR3 has 14 amino acids.

The chain is built from TRBV27 and TRBJ1-5; maybe TRBD1 (5 bases). The length of the CDR3 is 14 residues. The germline V and J ends were trimmed by 4 bases and 4 bases, with 11 bases remaining between them. Germline assignment: CDR1 MNHEY and CDR2 SMNVEV (reference sequence). In nucleotides, the CDR3 is TGTGCCAGCAGTTCTAGACAGAGTAATCAGCCCCAGCATTTT. Amino acid sequence: CASSSRQSNQPQHF.

In regard to this clone: Other DNA sequences in the sample encode the same CDR3. This chain connects TRBV18 to TRBJ1-1; the D gene is possibly TRBD1 (5 bases). The CDR3 is 14 amino acids. Trimming cost V 6 bases and J 4 bases, with 15 bases left between them. Looked up from germline, CDR1 is KGHSH and CDR2 is LQKENI. The CDR3: CASSPSRGGTEAFF. Written as DNA, the CDR3 is TGTGCCAGCTCTCCCTCCCGGGGGGGCACTGAAGCTTTCTTT. Complete variable domain (other parts from reference TRBV18 and TRBJ1-1): NAGVMQNPRHLVRRRGQEARLRCSPMKGHSHVYWYRQLPEEGLKFMVYLQKENIIDESGMPKERFSAEFPKEGPSILRIQQVVRGDSAAYFCASSPSRGGTEAFFGQGTRLTVV.

The chain is built from TRBV7-9 and TRBJ2-3; D is uncertain. Per the germline V gene, CDR1 is SEHNR and CDR2 is FQNEAQ (reference sequence). The CDR3 is made up of 15 amino acids. Trimming cost V 1 base and J 3 bases, with 11 bases left between them. The CDR3 nucleotides are TGTGCCAGCAGCTTAGGAATTAGCCGAACAGATACGCAGTATTTT. The encoded protein is CASSLGISRTDTQYF. The full variable domain, its missing parts supplied by reference TRBV7-9 and TRBJ2-3, is DTGVSQNPRHKITKRGQNVTFRCDPISEHNRLYWYRQTLGQGPEFLTYFQNEAQLEKSRLLSDRFSAERPKGSFSTLEIQRTEQGDSAMYLCASSLGISRTDTQYFGPGTRLTVL.

The chain carries TRBV19 and TRBJ2-5; D perhaps matches TRBD2 (5 bases). CDR3 size: 13 residues. Deletions cut 8 bases from V and 2 bases from J, with 12 bases between. Germline CDR1 and CDR2: LNHDA and SQIVND (reference sequence). The CDR3 DNA is TGTGCCAGTCGGGAAACCCAACAAGAGACCCAGTACTTC. Its translation is CASRETQQETQYF. Full variable domain (remainder filled in from reference TRBV19 and TRBJ2-5): DGGITQSPKYLFRKEGQNVTLSCEQNLNHDAMYWYRQDPGQGLRLIYYSQIVNDFQKGDIAEGYSVSREKKESFPLTVTSAQKNPTAFYLCASRETQQETQYFGPGTRLLVL.

The J gene is TRBJ2-1, the V gene TRBV4-3; 8 bases are shared with TRBD2. From germline, CDR1 is LGHNA and CDR2 YSLEER. The CDR3 covers 20 residues. V dropped 3 bases and J dropped 0; count of bases not matched to a gene: 16. Written as DNA, the CDR3 is TGCGCCAGCAGCCACCAACCCCCCGCAGCGGGGGACATCTCCTACAATGAGCAGTTCTTC. As protein: CASSHQPPAAGDISYNEQFF.

The chain recombines TRBV27 with TRBJ1-1; D gene ambiguous. Germline lookup yields CDR1 MNHEY and CDR2 SMNVEV (reference sequence). The CDR3 covers 15 residues. Trimming left V 6 bases short and J 0 bases short, with 14 bases between. CDR3 bases: TGTGCCAGCAGGACGACATTGGGAGTGAACACTGAAGCTTTCTTT. It yields the protein CASRTTLGVNTEAFF.

This chain joins TRBV6-2 or TRBV6-3 and TRBJ2-5; 12 bases agree with TRBD1. V shed 0 bases, J shed 5 bases, and the junction held 13 bases outside the gene matches. The length of the CDR3 is 19 residues. Germline V gene data show CDR1 as MNHEY and CDR2 as SVGEGT. The CDR3 sequence: CASSYSSRRDRGPWETQYF. CDR3 DNA: TGTGCCAGCAGTTACTCGAGCCGCCGGGACAGGGGGCCTTGGGAGACCCAGTACTTC.

The chain joins TRBV3-1 (or the pseudogene TRBV3-2) to TRBJ2-7, with TRBD1 matching 8 bases. Germline CDR1 is LGHDT and CDR2 is YNNKEL (reference sequence). This CDR3 comprises 16 residues. With 1 base clipped from V and 5 bases from J, the junction kept 10 bases outside the gene matches. The CDR3 nucleotides read TGTGCCAGCAGCCAAGCCCAGACAGGGGTTGGAGACGAGCAGTACGTC. Translating gives CASSQAQTGVGDEQYV.

This chain uses TRBV16 with TRBJ1-5; unclear D gene. The germline V and J ends were trimmed by 4 bases and 4 bases, with 20 bases remaining between them. The CDR3 contains 17 residues. Germline-derived CDR1 and CDR2 are KGHSY and FQNENV. Written as DNA, the CDR3 is TGTGCCAGCAGCCTACGGCTCAGCCGGGAGCCTAATCAGCCCCAGCATTTT. Residues: CASSLRLSREPNQPQHF.

The count of this clone is one. V and J are TRBV24-1 and TRBJ1-1, with unresolved D. V was pared by 4 bases and J by 1 base, with 6 bases between. The CDR3 loop spans 13 amino acids. CDR1 KGHDR and CDR2 SFDVKD come from the germline V gene. For the CDR3, the DNA is TGTGCCACCAGTGACCCCTGGAACACTGAAGCTTTCTTT. It codes for CATSDPWNTEAFF.

V gene TRBV6-2 or TRBV6-3 combines with J gene TRBJ2-3, with a tentative D call TRBD1 (5 bases). The V gene's germline CDR1 is MNHEY and CDR2 SVGEGT. The ends were cut back, 0 bases at V and 5 bases at J, with 15 bases in the middle. The CDR3 contains 16 residues. CDR3 region: CASSYSQGNPVDTQYF. The CDR3 DNA sequence: TGTGCCAGCAGTTACTCCCAGGGAAACCCGGTAGATACGCAGTATTTT.

This clone is medium-sized (0.01 to 0.1%) within its sample. V usage is TRBV7-9 and J usage is TRBJ1-5; D is perhaps TRBD1 (5 bases). The CDR3 is 15 residues long. Germline-derived CDR1 and CDR2 are SEHNR and FQNEAQ (reference sequence). V was shortened by 0 bases and J by 3 bases, with 9 bases between the two germline ends. The CDR3 DNA follows: TGTGCCAGCAGCTTAGCAGGGGCGGTCAATCAGCCCCAGCATTTT. Translation: CASSLAGAVNQPQHF. Variable domain in full (rest from reference TRBV7-9 and TRBJ1-5): DTGVSQNPRHKITKRGQNVTFRCDPISEHNRLYWYRQTLGQGPEFLTYFQNEAQLEKSRLLSDRFSAERPKGSFSTLEIQRTEQGDSAMYLCASSLAGAVNQPQHFGDGTRLSIL.

The chain recombines TRBV7-2 with TRBJ2-5, with TRBD2 identical over 16 bases. The CDR3 has 16 amino acids. Germline values: CDR1 SGHTA, CDR2 FQGNSA. The junction had 7 bases not matched to a gene; V was cut back by 3 bases and J by 9 bases. Here the CDR3 reads CASSFQAGLAGGPQYF. The CDR3 region has the DNA TGTGCCAGCAGCTTCCAGGCGGGACTAGCGGGGGGGCCCCAGTACTTC.

V usage is TRBV19 and J usage is TRBJ2-7, with a weak D call TRBD1 (6 bases). The V and J ends lost 3 bases and 4 bases respectively, with 13 bases between them. CDR3 length: 14 amino acids. CDR1 is LNHDA, CDR2 SQIVND, per germline (reference sequence). The CDR3 region is CASSMTGVTYEQYF. DNA of the CDR3: TGTGCCAGTAGTATGACAGGAGTCACTTACGAGCAGTACTTC.

On this clone: Because the CDR3 is missing its conserved closing phenylalanine or tryptophan, this is likely a read error. It is unclear where the CDR3 begins or ends on the DNA, so no DNA is shown, and the CDR3 is as TCRdb lists it. This chain connects TRBV3-1 (or the pseudogene TRBV3-2) to TRBJ2-7; the table's TRBD1 call for D was not verified on the DNA. The CDR3 length equals 11 residues, ends included. The germline CDR1 and CDR2 sequences are LGHDT and YNNKEL (reference sequence). CDR3 sequence reads: CASSLGDRGCL.